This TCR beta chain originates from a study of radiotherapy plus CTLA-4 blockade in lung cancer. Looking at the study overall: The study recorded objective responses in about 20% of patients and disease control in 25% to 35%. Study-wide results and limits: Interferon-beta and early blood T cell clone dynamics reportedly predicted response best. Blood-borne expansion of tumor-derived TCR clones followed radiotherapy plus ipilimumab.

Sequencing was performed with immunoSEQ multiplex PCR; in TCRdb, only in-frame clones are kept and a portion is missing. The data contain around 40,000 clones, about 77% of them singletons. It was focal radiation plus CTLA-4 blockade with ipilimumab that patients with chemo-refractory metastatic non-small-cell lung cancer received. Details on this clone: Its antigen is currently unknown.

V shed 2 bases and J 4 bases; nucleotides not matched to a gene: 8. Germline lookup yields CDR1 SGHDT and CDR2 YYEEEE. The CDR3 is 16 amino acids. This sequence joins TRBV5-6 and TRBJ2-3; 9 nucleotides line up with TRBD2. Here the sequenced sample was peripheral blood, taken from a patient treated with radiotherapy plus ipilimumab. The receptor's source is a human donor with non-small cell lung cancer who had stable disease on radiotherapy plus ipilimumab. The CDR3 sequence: CASSFLTAGGADTQYF. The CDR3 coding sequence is TGTGCCAGCAGCTTTTTGACCGCGGGGGGGGCAGATACGCAGTATTTT.